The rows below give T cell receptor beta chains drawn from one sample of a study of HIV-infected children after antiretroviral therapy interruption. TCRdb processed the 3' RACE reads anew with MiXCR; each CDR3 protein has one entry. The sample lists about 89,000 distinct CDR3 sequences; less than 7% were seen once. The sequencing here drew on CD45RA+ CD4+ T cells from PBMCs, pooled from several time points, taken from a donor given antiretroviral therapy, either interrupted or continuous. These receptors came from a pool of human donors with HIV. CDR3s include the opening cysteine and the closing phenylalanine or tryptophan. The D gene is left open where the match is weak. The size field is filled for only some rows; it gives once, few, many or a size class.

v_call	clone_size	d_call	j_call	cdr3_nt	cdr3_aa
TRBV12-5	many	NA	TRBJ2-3	TGTGCTAGTGGTTTGAATAGCGGCCGACCAGATACGCAGTATTTT	CASGLNSGRPDTQYF
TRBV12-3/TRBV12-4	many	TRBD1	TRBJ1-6	TGTGCCAGCAGTTATTTGACAGGGGGCTCCTATAATTCACCCCTCCACTTT	CASSYLTGGSYNSPLHF
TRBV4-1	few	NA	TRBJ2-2	TGCGCCAGCAGCCGTGAACGACAGGGGGAGCTGTTTTTT	CASSRERQGELFF
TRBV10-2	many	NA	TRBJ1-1	TGCGCCAGCAGCGGACACATGAACACTGAAGCTTTCTTT	CASSGHMNTEAFF
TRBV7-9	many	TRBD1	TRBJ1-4	TGTGCCAGCAGCTTAATCCCTACAGGGGGCTATGAAAAACTGTTTTTT	CASSLIPTGGYEKLFF
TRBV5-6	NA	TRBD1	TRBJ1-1	TGTGCCAGCAGCTCACAAAGACAGGGGTTGGGTACTGAAGCTTTCTTT	CASSSQRQGLGTEAFF
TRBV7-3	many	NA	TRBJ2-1	TGTGCCAGCAGCTCACAGGGGAGGGATGAGCAGTTCTTC	CASSSQGRDEQFF
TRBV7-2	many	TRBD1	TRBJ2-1	TGTGCCAGCAGCTTATGGTCAGGGGGCTTGAATGAGCAGTTCTTC	CASSLWSGGLNEQFF
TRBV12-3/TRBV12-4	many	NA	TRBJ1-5	TGTGCCAGCAGTCCCGCGGGGGGCAATCAGCCCCAGCATTTT	CASSPAGGNQPQHF
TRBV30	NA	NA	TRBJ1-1	TGTGCCGGGTCAAGGGTTGCCATGAACACTGAAGCTTTCTTT	CAGSRVAMNTEAFF
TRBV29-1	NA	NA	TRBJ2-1	TGCAGCGTTGGGGCTAGGAGCTCCTACAATGAGCAGTTCTTC	CSVGARSSYNEQFF
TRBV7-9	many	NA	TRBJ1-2	TGTGCTAGCAGTCGACAGAAAAACTATGGCTACACCTTC	CASSRQKNYGYTF
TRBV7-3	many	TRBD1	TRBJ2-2	TGTGCCAGCAGCTGGACAGGGGGCTCCGGGGAGCTGTTTTTT	CASSWTGGSGELFF
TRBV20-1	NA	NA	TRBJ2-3	TGCAGTGCTATTTCAGGGAGTTATACAGATACGCAGTATTTT	CSAISGSYTDTQYF
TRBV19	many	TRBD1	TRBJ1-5	TGTGCCAGTACGACAGGGACGGGGAATCAGCCCCAGCATTTT	CASTTGTGNQPQHF
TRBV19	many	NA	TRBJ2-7	TGTGCCAGTAGTCAGCGGAGGGGCGTCGAGCAGTACTTC	CASSQRRGVEQYF
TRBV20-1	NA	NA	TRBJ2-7	TGCAATGCCACCTATCAAGGGTTCGGCGAGCAGTACTTC	CNATYQGFGEQYF
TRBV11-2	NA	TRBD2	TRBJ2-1	TGTGCCAGCAGCCCTTCCGGGACTAGGATCTACAATGAGCAGTTCTTC	CASSPSGTRIYNEQFF
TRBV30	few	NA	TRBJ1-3	TGTGCCTGGACCCCGTTCCTCAGATCTGGAAACACCATATATTTT	CAWTPFLRSGNTIYF
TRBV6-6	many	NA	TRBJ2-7	TGTGCCAGCAGTCCCCGTTGGGGCTCCTACGAGCAGTACTTC	CASSPRWGSYEQYF
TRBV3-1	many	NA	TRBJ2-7	TGTGCCAGCAGCCCGACCGTAGGGCAGGGATCCTACGAGCAGTACTTC	CASSPTVGQGSYEQYF
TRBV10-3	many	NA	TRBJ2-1	TGTGCCATCAGTGACCATGGGAGTGGTAATGAGCAGTTCTTC	CAISDHGSGNEQFF
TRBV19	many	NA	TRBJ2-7	TGTGCCAGTAGTATAGCCCTGATCCACGAGCAGTACTTC	CASSIALIHEQYF
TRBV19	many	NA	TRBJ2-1	TGTGCCAGTAGTCCGGGCTATGAGCAGTTCTTC	CASSPGYEQFF
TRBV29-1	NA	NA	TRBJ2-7	TGCAGCGTTGCTTCAGGATACTCCTACGAGCAGTACTTC	CSVASGYSYEQYF
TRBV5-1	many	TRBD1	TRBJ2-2	TGCGCCAGCAGGAGTCCGGGACAGGGGAACACCGGGGAGCTGTTTTTT	CASRSPGQGNTGELFF
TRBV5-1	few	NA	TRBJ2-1	TGCGCCAGCAGCTTGGCCATTGTATGGGACGCAGACAATGAGCAGTTCTTC	CASSLAIVWDADNEQFF
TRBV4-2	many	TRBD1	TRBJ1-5	TGTGCCAGCAGCCAGTCCGGACAGGGCAATCAGCCCCAGCATTTT	CASSQSGQGNQPQHF
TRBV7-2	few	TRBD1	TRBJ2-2	TGTGCCAGCAGCTTAGGGGACAGGGACACCGGGGAGCTGTTTTTT	CASSLGDRDTGELFF
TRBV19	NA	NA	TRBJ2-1	TGTGCCAGTAGTACCGGACAAGGGCTCTACAATGAGCAGTTCTTC	CASSTGQGLYNEQFF
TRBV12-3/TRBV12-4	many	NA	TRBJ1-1	TGTGCCAGCAGCCTCGACCAGGGCACTGAAGCTTTCTTT	CASSLDQGTEAFF
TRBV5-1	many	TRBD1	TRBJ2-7	TGCGCCAGCAGATCGCGCGACAGGGTTCTAAAGAAGGAGGACTACGAGCAGTACTTC	CASRSRDRVLKKEDYEQYF
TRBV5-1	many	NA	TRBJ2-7	TGCGCCAGCAGCCGGGATGCCTACGAGCAGTACTTC	CASSRDAYEQYF
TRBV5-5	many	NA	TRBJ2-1	TGTGCCAGCAGCCCGAGTAATGAGCAGTTCTTC	CASSPSNEQFF
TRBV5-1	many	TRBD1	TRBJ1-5	TGCGCCAGCGTTGACAGGGGGGTTTGTCAGCCCCAGCATTTT	CASVDRGVCQPQHF
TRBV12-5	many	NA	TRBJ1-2	TGTGCTAGTGGTTTGGATATCCAGAACTATGGCTACACCTTC	CASGLDIQNYGYTF
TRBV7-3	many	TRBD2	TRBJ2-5	TGTGCCAGCAGCCCCAGAGGTAGCGGGGTGGAGACCCAGTACTTC	CASSPRGSGVETQYF
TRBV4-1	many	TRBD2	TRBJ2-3	TGCGCCAGCAGCCAAGTCCTCTCTAGCGGGACCGGAGATACGCAGTATTTT	CASSQVLSSGTGDTQYF
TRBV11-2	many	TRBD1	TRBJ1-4	TGTGCCAGCAGCCTGGACAGGGGGCGGTTACATGAAAAACTGTTTTTT	CASSLDRGRLHEKLFF
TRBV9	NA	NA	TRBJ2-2	TGTGCCAGCAGGAGCGCTAGCCGTAACACCGGGGAGCTGTTTTTT	CASRSASRNTGELFF
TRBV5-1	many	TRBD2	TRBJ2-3	TGCGCCAGCCGGATAGCGGGAGATCGCACAGATACGCAGTATTTT	CASRIAGDRTDTQYF
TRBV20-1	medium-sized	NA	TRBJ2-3	TGCAGTGCCCGTCCCAGTGGCACAGATACGCAGTATTTT	CSARPSGTDTQYF
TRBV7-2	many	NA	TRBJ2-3	TGTGCCAGCAGCCGCATTCTGGGGGTGCCCACAGATACGCAGTATTTT	CASSRILGVPTDTQYF
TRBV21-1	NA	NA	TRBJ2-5	TGTGCCAGCAGCATCCGGGGGGTCCAAGAGACCCAGTACTTC	CASSIRGVQETQYF
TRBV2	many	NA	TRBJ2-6	TGTGCCAGCAATCCCCGCAGCGGGGCCAACGTCCTGACTTTC	CASNPRSGANVLTF
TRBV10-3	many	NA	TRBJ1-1	TGTGCCATCAGTGTAAGTCGGGACTTGGAAGCTTTCTTT	CAISVSRDLEAFF
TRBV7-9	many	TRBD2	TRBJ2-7	TGTGCCAGCAGCTTAGCCCTAGCGGGAGTTTTCGAGCAGTACTTC	CASSLALAGVFEQYF
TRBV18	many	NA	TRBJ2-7	TGTGCCAGCTCACTCCAGGGTAGCGAGCAGTACTTC	CASSLQGSEQYF
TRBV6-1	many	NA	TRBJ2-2	TGTGCCAGCAGTGAAGCGAGGCCATACACCGGGGAGCTGTTTTTT	CASSEARPYTGELFF
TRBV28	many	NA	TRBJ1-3	TGTGCCAGCGCCGACGGCGGGGGGACTGGAAACACCATATATTTT	CASADGGGTGNTIYF
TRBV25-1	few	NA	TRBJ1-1	TGTGCCAGCACCGCTCTCGGGGTAGCTGAAGCTTTCTTT	CASTALGVAEAFF
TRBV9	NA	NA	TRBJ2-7	TGTGCCAGCGTGGGGGCAGGCTCCTACGAGCAGTACTTC	CASVGAGSYEQYF
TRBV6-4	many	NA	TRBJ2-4	TGTGCCAGCAGTGATAAGGACATTCAGTACTTC	CASSDKDIQYF
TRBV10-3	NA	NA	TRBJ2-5	TGTGCCATCAGTCAAGGCGCGGAGACCCAGTACTTC	CAISQGAETQYF